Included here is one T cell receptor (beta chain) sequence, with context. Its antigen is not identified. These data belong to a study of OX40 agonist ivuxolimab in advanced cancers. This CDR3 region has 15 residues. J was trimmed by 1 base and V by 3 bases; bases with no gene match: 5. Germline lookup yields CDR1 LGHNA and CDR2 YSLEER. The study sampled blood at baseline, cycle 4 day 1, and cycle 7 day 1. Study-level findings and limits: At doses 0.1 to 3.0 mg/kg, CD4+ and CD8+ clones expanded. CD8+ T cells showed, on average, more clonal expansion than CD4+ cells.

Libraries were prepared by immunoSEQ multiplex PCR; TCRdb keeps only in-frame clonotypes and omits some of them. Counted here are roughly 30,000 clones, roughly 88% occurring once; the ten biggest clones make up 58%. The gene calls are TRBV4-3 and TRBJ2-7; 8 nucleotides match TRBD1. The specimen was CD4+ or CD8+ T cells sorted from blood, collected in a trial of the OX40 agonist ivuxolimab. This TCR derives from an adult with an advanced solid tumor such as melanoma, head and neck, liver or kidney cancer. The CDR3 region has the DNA TGCGCCAGCAGCCACCTGACAGGGGAGTCCTACGAGCAGTACTTC. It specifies CASSHLTGESYEQYF.